Below are 20 T cell receptor beta chains sequenced from a single sample in a study of cytomegalovirus exposure and HLA in healthy donors. PCR employed 60 Vbeta and 13 Jbeta primers. This table comes from immunoSEQ multiplex PCR, and its TCRdb copy is limited to in-frame clones, with some not included. This sample has some 130,000 clones, with 60% to 85% found just once. The sample taken for sequencing was PBMCs. The receptors here all came from a man aged 18 to 30 in good health and CMV-seronegative.

V is TRBV6-1 and J is TRBJ2-3, with TRBD1 matching over 8 bases. Germline CDR1 reads MNHNS; CDR2 reads SASEGT. This CDR3 is 16 amino acids long. V lost 3 bases and J lost 3; bases outside the gene matches: 8. This chain's CDR3 is CASSDIGQGGTDTQYF. CDR3 coding DNA: TGTGCCAGCAGTGATATCGGACAGGGTGGTACAGATACGCAGTATTTT.

V and J are TRBV6-5 and TRBJ1-5, with D maybe TRBD1 (6 bases). Between the trimmed V and J ends, which lost 2 bases and 7 bases, there was a span of 18 bases. CDR1 is MNHEY, CDR2 SVGAGI, per germline. CDR3 length: 16 amino acids. The CDR3 nucleotides read TGTGCCAGCAGTTACGGGGGGCCCGGGGAGGGGCAGCCCCAGCATTTT. Translating gives CASSYGGPGEGQPQHF.

The chain uses TRBV30 and TRBJ1-1; D gene uncertain. CDR3 length equals 13 residues. CDR1 is GTSNPN and CDR2 is SVGIG in the germline V gene (reference sequence). With 1 base removed from V and 1 base from J, the gap between germline ends came to 7 bases. CDR3 region: CAWSGAGNTEAFF. CDR3 coding DNA: TGTGCCTGGAGTGGGGCAGGGAACACTGAAGCTTTCTTT.

This clone was counted a single time. This chain joins TRBV5-1 and TRBJ1-5; the D is unclear. The CDR3 is made up of 13 amino acids. Trimming took off 3 bases at V and 8 bases at J, with 12 bases between the two ends. In germline, CDR1 is SGHRS, CDR2 YFSETQ. CDR3 sequence reads: CASSSGAGEPQHF. As DNA, the CDR3 is TGCGCCAGCAGCTCAGGTGCCGGTGAGCCCCAGCATTTT. The full variable domain, completed using reference TRBV5-1 and TRBJ1-5, is KAGVTQTPRYLIKTRGQQVTLSCSPISGHRSVSWYQQTPGQGLQFLFEYFSETQRNKGNFPGRFSGRQFSNSRSEMNVSTLELGDSALYLCASSSGAGEPQHFGDGTRLSIL.

The chain joins TRBV19 to TRBJ1-2; D is unclear. V lost 6 bases and J 4 bases, leaving 12 bases between the germline ends. This CDR3 has 13 residues. From germline, CDR1 is LNHDA and CDR2 SQIVND (reference sequence). The CDR3 reads CASSGREPYGYTF. CDR3 DNA sequence: TGTGCCAGTAGCGGACGGGAACCCTATGGCTACACCTTC.

The V gene is TRBV6-6, the J gene TRBJ2-2, with 8 nucleotides matching TRBD1. The CDR3 is 16 amino acids. Trimming at V came to 3 bases and at J to 1 base, leaving 4 bases not matched to a gene. CDR1 is MNHNY, CDR2 SVGAGI, per germline (reference sequence). Here the CDR3 reads CASSYLTGENTGELFF. The CDR3 DNA reads TGTGCCAGCAGTTATTTGACAGGGGAGAACACCGGGGAGCTGTTTTTT.

The rearrangement joins TRBV6-1 to TRBJ1-5, with 7 nucleotides matching TRBD1. Trimming took 6 bases from V and 3 from J; bases not matched to a gene: 5. The V gene's germline CDR1 is MNHNS and CDR2 SASEGT. The CDR3 contains 14 residues. The CDR3 loop is CASSVTGANQPQHF. The CDR3 nucleotides read TGTGCCAGCAGCGTAACAGGGGCCAATCAGCCCCAGCATTTT.

This clone was counted only a few times. This chain links TRBV4-1 with TRBJ2-4; TRBD1 matches at 7 bases. This CDR3 contains 13 residues. After removal of 4 bases from V and 9 bases from J, the junction contained 6 bases not matched to a gene. The germline gives CDR1 MGHRA, CDR2 YSYEKL. The CDR3 reads CASSPGNRGIQYF. The CDR3 DNA is TGCGCCAGCAGCCCGGGCAACAGGGGCATTCAGTACTTC.

The rearrangement uses TRBV9 and TRBJ1-2, with 7 bases lining up with TRBD1. Germline CDR1 SGDLS, CDR2 YYNGEE. The trim removed 0 bases at V and 8 bases at J, leaving 10 bases unmatched. CDR3 length: 15 amino acids. The CDR3 sequence: CASSVGGAQGGGYTF. CDR3 DNA sequence: TGTGCCAGCAGCGTAGGAGGTGCGCAGGGGGGCGGCTACACCTTC.

This chain connects TRBV2 to TRBJ2-1, with D maybe TRBD2 (5 bases). CDR1 and CDR2 (germline): SNHLY, FYNNEI. V lost 5 bases and J 9 bases, leaving 11 bases between the germline ends. This CDR3 has 12 amino acids. The CDR3 spells CASSTGNGEQFF. The CDR3 DNA follows: TGTGCCAGCAGTACCGGGAATGGTGAGCAGTTCTTC.

The V call is TRBV5-4, the J call TRBJ2-2; 7 nucleotides agree with TRBD1. The CDR3 runs to 15 residues. CDR1 and CDR2 from the germline V gene are SGHNT and YYREEE (reference sequence). V gave up 4 bases and J gave up 5 bases; unmatched junction bases: 8. DNA for the CDR3: TGTGCCAGCAGCCTAGAGACAGGGCGTACCGGGGAGCTGTTTTTT. The encoded protein is CASSLETGRTGELFF.

The chain is built from TRBV12-5 and TRBJ2-3, with a tentative D call TRBD1 (5 bases). The V gene lost 2 bases and the J gene lost 6 bases, with 15 bases spanning the gap. Germline V gene data show CDR1 as LGHNT and CDR2 as FRNRAP. This CDR3 has 15 residues. CDR3 DNA sequence: TGTGCTAGTGGTTTGAAGGGGTCCCCCCGCGATACGCAGTATTTT. Translation gives CASGLKGSPRDTQYF. Combining the CDR3 with reference TRBV12-5 and TRBJ2-3 gives the whole variable domain DARVTQTPRHKVTEMGQEVTMRCQPILGHNTVFWYRQTMMQGLELLAYFRNRAPLDDSGMPKDRFSAEMPDATLATLKIQPSEPRDSAVYFCASGLKGSPRDTQYFGPGTRLTVL.

The chain links TRBV7-2 to TRBJ1-1, with D perhaps TRBD1 (5 bases). V gave up 5 bases and J gave up 1 base, with 8 bases separating them. CDR1 is SGHTA, CDR2 FQGNSA, per germline. The CDR3 is 13 amino acids. CDR3 loop: CASSIDRNTEAFF. CDR3 nucleotides: TGTGCCAGCAGCATAGACAGGAACACTGAAGCTTTCTTT.

This clone turned up a few times. The chain is built from TRBV11-2 and TRBJ1-1; D unresolved. The CDR3 contains 14 residues. Trimming pared 5 bases from V and 1 base from J, leaving 11 bases between. Germline assignment: CDR1 SGHAT and CDR2 FQNNGV. The CDR3 loop reads CASSLGRRNTEAFF. As DNA, the CDR3 is TGTGCCAGCAGCCTGGGGAGGAGGAACACTGAAGCTTTCTTT.

The chain uses TRBV7-2 and TRBJ2-7; TRBD1 is a possible D gene (6 bases). Trimming removed 3 bases at V and 5 bases at J, with 11 bases between. CDR1 is SGHTA, CDR2 FQGNSA, per germline. This CDR3 has 13 residues. The chain's CDR3 is CASSLAGVHEQYF. DNA for the CDR3: TGTGCCAGCAGCTTGGCAGGGGTCCACGAGCAGTACTTC.

This chain links TRBV27 with TRBJ2-3; 8 nucleotides agree with TRBD2. The CDR3 has 20 residues. Unmatched junction bases numbered 17, after V lost 3 bases and J lost 0 bases. Germline V gene lookup returns CDR1 MNHEY and CDR2 SMNVEV (reference sequence). The CDR3 protein is CASSFLAGGPIYTSTDTQYF. The CDR3 DNA is TGTGCCAGCAGTTTTCTTGCGGGGGGACCTATTTACACTAGCACAGATACGCAGTATTTT.

V and J are TRBV5-1 and TRBJ1-6, with D possibly TRBD1 on 5 matching bases. Trimming cost V 0 bases and J 8 bases, with 9 bases left between them. Looked up from germline, CDR1 is SGHRS and CDR2 is YFSETQ. The CDR3 length is 14 residues. The CDR3 coding sequence is TGCGCCAGCAGCTTGGAGTCCAGGGATTCACCCCTCCACTTT. Protein product: CASSLESRDSPLHF.

The J gene is TRBJ1-2, the V gene TRBV19, with TRBD1 matching 12 bases. The CDR3 runs to 14 residues. V was pared by 5 bases and J by 4 bases, with 2 bases of the junction left unmatched. In germline, CDR1 is LNHDA, CDR2 SQIVND (reference sequence). In DNA, the CDR3 is TGTGCCAGTAGTCCGGGACAGGGGGCCTATGGCTACACCTTC. As protein: CASSPGQGAYGYTF. The full variable domain, rest sourced from reference TRBV19 and TRBJ1-2, is DGGITQSPKYLFRKEGQNVTLSCEQNLNHDAMYWYRQDPGQGLRLIYYSQIVNDFQKGDIAEGYSVSREKKESFPLTVTSAQKNPTAFYLCASSPGQGAYGYTFGSGTRLTVV.

V and J are TRBV7-9 and TRBJ2-3, with D maybe TRBD2 (6 bases). V lost 5 bases to trimming and J lost 2 bases, with 20 bases between them. CDR3 length: 17 amino acids. The germline gives CDR1 SEHNR, CDR2 FQNEAQ (reference sequence). For the CDR3, the DNA is TGTGCCAGCAGCAAGACCCGGGACTGGGGGTCCACAGATACGCAGTATTTT. It encodes CASSKTRDWGSTDTQYF.

The chain joins TRBV7-9 to TRBJ1-2; 9 nucleotides agree with TRBD1. The CDR3 consists of 14 residues. Germline V gene lookup returns CDR1 SEHNR and CDR2 FQNEAQ (reference sequence). V dropped 5 bases and J dropped 6; count of bases not matched to a gene: 7. In nucleotides, the CDR3 is TGTGCCAGCAGCCCACCGGGACAGGGACATGGCTACACCTTC. Its protein product is CASSPPGQGHGYTF.